This T cell receptor beta chain stems from a study of OX40 agonist ivuxolimab in advanced cancers. General study findings and limits: The CD4+ and CD8+ T cells in the blood had expanded clonally by week 6 at 0.1 to 3.0 mg/kg. In the expanded peripheral T cells, antigen specificity was never determined.

Germline CDR1 reads SQVTM; CDR2 reads ANQGSEA. CDR3 length: 13 residues. V lost 7 bases to trimming and J lost 3 bases; unmatched junction nucleotides: 5. Blood got drawn at baseline, again on cycle 4 day 1, and then on cycle 7 day 1. This clone has a single count. Its antigen is unidentified. TCRdb's table, derived via immunoSEQ multiplex PCR, lists solely in-frame clones and lacks some. The data show 55,000 to 95,000 clones, roughly 88% seen once. The receptor's source is an adult with an advanced solid tumor such as melanoma, head and neck, liver or kidney cancer. The chain employs TRBV29-1 and TRBJ2-2; 7 nucleotides match TRBD1. Source: CD4+ or CD8+ T cells sorted from blood, taken in a trial of the OX40 agonist ivuxolimab. CDR3 DNA sequence: TGCAGCGCCGAGGGACAGTACACCGGGGAGCTGTTTTTT. Encoded protein: CSAEGQYTGELFF.